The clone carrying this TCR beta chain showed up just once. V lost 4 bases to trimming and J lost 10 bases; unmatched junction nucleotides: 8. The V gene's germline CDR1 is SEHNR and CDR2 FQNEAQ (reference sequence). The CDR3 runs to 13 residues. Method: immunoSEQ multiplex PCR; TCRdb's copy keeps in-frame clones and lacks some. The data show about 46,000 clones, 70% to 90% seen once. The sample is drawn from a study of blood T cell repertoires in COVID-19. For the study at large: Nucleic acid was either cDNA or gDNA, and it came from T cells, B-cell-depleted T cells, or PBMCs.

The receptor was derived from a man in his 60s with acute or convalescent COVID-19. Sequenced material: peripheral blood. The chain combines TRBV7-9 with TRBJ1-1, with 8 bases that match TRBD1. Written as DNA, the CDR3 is TGTGCCAGCAGCTGGGATCGACAGGGGCCAGCTTTCTTT. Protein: CASSWDRQGPAFF.